This TCR beta chain was observed in a study of blood T cell repertoires in COVID-19. The V segment lost 0 bases and the J segment 1 base; nucleotides outside the gene matches: 4. CDR3 length: 16 amino acids. CDR1 is SGHNT, CDR2 YYREEE, per germline (reference sequence). Clones were read by immunoSEQ multiplex PCR, and TCRdb kept only the in-frame ones, dropping some. Found here are about 380,000 clones, around 87% of them singletons; the top ten hold around 1.3%. The receptor was isolated from a man aged 30 to 45 who had recovered from COVID-19. What was sequenced was PBMCs or T cells enriched from blood (not recorded which). The genes are TRBV5-4 and TRBJ1-5, with TRBD1 matching 7 bases. CDR3 nucleotide sequence: TGTGCCAGCAGCTTGGGAGGGGGCCGGAGCAATCAGCCCCAGCATTTT. It specifies CASSLGGGRSNQPQHF. The full variable domain, with the rest looked up from reference TRBV5-4 and TRBJ1-5, is ETGVTQSPTHLIKTRGQQVTLRCSSQSGHNTVSWYQQALGQGPQFIFQYYREEENGRGNFPPRFSGLQFPNYSSELNVNALELDDSALYLCASSLGGGRSNQPQHFGDGTRLSIL.